This TCR beta chain is drawn from a study of Ad26.COV2.S vaccination and SARS-CoV-2 variants. The wider study: Administration of Ad26.COV2.S was intramuscular, either once or twice 56 days apart.

Treatment indicated: around 19 received Ad26.COV2.S at low or high dose, single or two shots; several received placebo; per-sample allocation not given. Material that was analyzed had been drawn on day 63 after the first vaccine or placebo injection. Profiled with immunoSEQ multiplex PCR; TCRdb holds only in-frame clones, not every one. This sample has more than 300,000 clones, with 70% to 90% found just once. The CDR3 has 13 residues. Per the germline V gene, CDR1 is LNHDA and CDR2 is SQIVND (reference sequence). The V end lost 6 bases, the J end lost 6 bases, and 15 bases lay between the germline ends. A remark on this clone: The antigen is undetermined.

Study-level results: Analyses that measured TCR breadth and depth may have underestimated total T cell responses.

The TCR comes from a person between 18 and 65 years old who received the Ad26.COV2.S COVID-19 vaccine or a placebo. This sample comprised peripheral blood, obtained in a trial of Ad26.COV2.S vaccine versus placebo. The rearrangement links TRBV19 to TRBJ2-7, with D possibly being TRBD1 (6 bases). The CDR3 sequence: CASSPGVRSEQYF. CDR3 coding DNA: TGTGCCAGTAGCCCAGGGGTGAGGAGCGAGCAGTACTTC.